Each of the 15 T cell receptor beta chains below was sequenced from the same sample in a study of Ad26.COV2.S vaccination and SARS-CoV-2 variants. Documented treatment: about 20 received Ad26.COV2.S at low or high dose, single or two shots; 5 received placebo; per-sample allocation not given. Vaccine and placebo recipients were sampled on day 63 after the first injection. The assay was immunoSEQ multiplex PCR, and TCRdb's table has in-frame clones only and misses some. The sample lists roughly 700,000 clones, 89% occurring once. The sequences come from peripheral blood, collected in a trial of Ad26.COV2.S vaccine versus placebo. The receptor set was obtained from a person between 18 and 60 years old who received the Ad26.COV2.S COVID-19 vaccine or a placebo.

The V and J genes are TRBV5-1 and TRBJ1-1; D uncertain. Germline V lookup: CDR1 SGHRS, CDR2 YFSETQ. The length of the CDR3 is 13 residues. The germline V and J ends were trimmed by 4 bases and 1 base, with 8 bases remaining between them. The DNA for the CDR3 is TGCGCCAGCAGCCAAAACAGGAACACTGAAGCTTTCTTT. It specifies CASSQNRNTEAFF.

CDR3 residues: CASSLGSGLRGGNQPQHF. The DNA for the CDR3 is TGTGCCAGCAGCTTAGGCTCGGGTTTGCGGGGAGGGAATCAGCCCCAGCATTTT. This chain connects TRBV7-8 to TRBJ1-5; no definite D call. Germline loops: CDR1 SGHVS, CDR2 FQNEAQ. With 1 base removed from V and 4 bases from J, the gap between germline ends came to 20 bases. The length of the CDR3 is 18 residues.

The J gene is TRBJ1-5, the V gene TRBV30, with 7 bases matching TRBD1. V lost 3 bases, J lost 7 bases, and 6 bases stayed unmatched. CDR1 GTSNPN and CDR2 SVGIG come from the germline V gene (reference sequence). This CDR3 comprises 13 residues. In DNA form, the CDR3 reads TGTGCCTGGAGGGGGACAGAAGGACAGCCCCAGCATTTT. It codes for CAWRGTEGQPQHF.

The CDR3 nucleotides read TGTGCCAGCACCCGACAGTGGCGGGGCGCTGAAGCTTTCTTT. This sequence encodes CASTRQWRGAEAFF. The rearrangement links TRBV6-5 to TRBJ1-1; a possible D gene is TRBD1 (5 bases). Trimming pared 7 bases from V and 6 bases from J, leaving 18 bases between. This CDR3 has 14 amino acids. Per germline, CDR1 MNHEY and CDR2 SVGAGI.

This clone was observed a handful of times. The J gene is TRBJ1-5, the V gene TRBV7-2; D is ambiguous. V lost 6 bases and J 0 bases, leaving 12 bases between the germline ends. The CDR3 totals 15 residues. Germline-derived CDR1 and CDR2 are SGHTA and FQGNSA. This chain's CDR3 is CASRIGPYSNQPQHF. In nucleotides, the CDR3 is TGTGCCAGCAGGATTGGACCTTATAGCAATCAGCCCCAGCATTTT.

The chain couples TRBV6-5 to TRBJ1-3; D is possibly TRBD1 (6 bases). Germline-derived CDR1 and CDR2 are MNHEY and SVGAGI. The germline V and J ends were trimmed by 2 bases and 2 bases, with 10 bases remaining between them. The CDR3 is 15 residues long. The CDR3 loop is CASSYQDSPGNTIYF. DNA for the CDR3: TGTGCCAGCAGTTACCAGGACAGTCCTGGAAACACCATATATTTT.

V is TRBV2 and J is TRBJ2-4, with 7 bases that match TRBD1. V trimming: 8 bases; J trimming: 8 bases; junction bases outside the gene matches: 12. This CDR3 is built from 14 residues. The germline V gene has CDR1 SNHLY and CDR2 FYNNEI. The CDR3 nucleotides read TGTGCCAGCGGGAACCGACAGGGCAGGGACATTCAGTACTTC. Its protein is CASGNRQGRDIQYF.

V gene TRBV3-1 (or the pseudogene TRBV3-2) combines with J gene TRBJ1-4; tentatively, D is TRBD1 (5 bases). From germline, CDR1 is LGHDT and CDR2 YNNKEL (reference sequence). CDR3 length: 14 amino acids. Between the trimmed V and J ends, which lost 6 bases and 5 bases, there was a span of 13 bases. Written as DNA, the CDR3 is TGTGCCAGCAGACTCGACAGAATCAATGAAAAACTGTTTTTT. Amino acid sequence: CASRLDRINEKLFF.

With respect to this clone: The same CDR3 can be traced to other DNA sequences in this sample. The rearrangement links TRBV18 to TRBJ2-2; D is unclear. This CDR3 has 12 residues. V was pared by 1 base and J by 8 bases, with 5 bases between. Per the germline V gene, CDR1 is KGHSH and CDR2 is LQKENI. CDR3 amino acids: CASSPRTGELFF. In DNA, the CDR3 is TGTGCCAGCTCACCACGAACGGGGGAGCTGTTTTTT.

In nucleotides, the CDR3 is TGTGCCAGCAGTTTACCGCTGAATCCCCAGCATTTT. Translation gives CASSLPLNPQHF. The chain couples TRBV28 to TRBJ1-5, with D hard to call. The V gene lost 2 bases and the J gene lost 10 bases, with 9 bases spanning the gap. The CDR3 consists of 12 residues. Looked up from germline, CDR1 is MDHEN and CDR2 is SYDVKM. The whole variable domain, filled in from reference TRBV28 and TRBJ1-5, reads DVKVTQSSRYLVKRTGEKVFLECVQDMDHENMFWYRQDPGLGLRLIYFSYDVKMKEKGDIPEGYSVSREKKERFSLILESASTNQTSMYLCASSLPLNPQHFGDGTRLSIL.

The CDR3, as DNA: TGTGCCAGCTCACAAGGGACGGGCAACTATGGCTACACCTTC. Amino acid sequence: CASSQGTGNYGYTF. The rearrangement links TRBV18 to TRBJ1-2; perhaps TRBD1 as D (5 bases). From germline, CDR1 is KGHSH and CDR2 LQKENI. This CDR3 has 14 amino acids. Trimming removed 4 bases from V and 2 bases from J, with 11 bases in between.

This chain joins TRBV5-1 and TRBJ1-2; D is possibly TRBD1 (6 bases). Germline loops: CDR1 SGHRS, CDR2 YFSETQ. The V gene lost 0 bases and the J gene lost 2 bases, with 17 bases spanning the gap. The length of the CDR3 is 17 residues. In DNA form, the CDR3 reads TGCGCCAGCAGCTTGGAGTTAGGGGGGGTAAGGAACTATGGCTACACCTTC. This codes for CASSLELGGVRNYGYTF.

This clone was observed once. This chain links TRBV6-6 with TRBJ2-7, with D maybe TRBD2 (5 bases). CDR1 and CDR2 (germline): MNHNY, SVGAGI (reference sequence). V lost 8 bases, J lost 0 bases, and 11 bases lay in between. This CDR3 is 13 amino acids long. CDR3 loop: CASFGGSSYEQYF. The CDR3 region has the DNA TGTGCCAGCTTTGGTGGGAGCTCCTACGAGCAGTACTTC.

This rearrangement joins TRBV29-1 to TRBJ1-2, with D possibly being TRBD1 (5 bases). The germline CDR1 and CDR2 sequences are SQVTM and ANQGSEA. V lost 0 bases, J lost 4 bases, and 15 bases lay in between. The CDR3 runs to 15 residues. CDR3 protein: CSVEDPGATAYGYTF. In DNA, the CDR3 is TGCAGCGTTGAAGATCCTGGGGCCACGGCCTATGGCTACACCTTC.

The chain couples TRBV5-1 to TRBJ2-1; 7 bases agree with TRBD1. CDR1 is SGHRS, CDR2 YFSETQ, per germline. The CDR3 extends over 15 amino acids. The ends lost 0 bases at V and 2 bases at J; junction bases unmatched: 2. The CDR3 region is CASSLVDRPYNEQFF. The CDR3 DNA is TGCGCCAGCAGCTTGGTGGACAGGCCCTACAATGAGCAGTTCTTC.